These T cell receptor beta chains were read from a single sample in a study of shared clonotypes between healthy human individuals. Repertoires were generated with immunoSEQ multiplex PCR, while TCRdb's copy carries only in-frame clones and drops some. The sample records some 1.5 million clones, around 98% being singletons. Sequenced sample: naive CD4+ T cells sorted from blood. The receptor source for this set is a man between 25 and 39 years old in good health. CDR3s include the opening cysteine and the closing phenylalanine or tryptophan. The D gene is left open where the match is weak. Some rows have no size entry. The others give once, few or many, or a class for an expanded clone.

d_gene: .; v_gene: TRBV29-1; j_gene: TRBJ1-1; abundance: .; CDR3aa: CSVAPGWAMNTEAFF; CDR3nt: TGCAGCGTCGCCCCCGGGTGGGCGATGAACACTGAAGCTTTCTTT
d_gene: .; v_gene: TRBV4-1; j_gene: TRBJ1-1; abundance: .; CDR3aa: CASSQDARGGTEAFF; CDR3nt: TGCGCCAGCAGCCAAGATGCCAGGGGAGGGACTGAAGCTTTCTTT
d_gene: .; v_gene: TRBV4-1; j_gene: TRBJ1-1; abundance: .; CDR3aa: CASSQEAAMGAPNTEAFF; CDR3nt: TGCGCCAGCAGCCAAGAGGCGGCGATGGGGGCCCCGAACACTGAAGCTTTCTTT
d_gene: .; v_gene: TRBV5-4; j_gene: TRBJ1-4; abundance: .; CDR3aa: CASSSRPNNEKLFF; CDR3nt: TGTGCCAGCAGCTCCCGACCGAATAATGAAAAACTGTTTTTT
d_gene: .; v_gene: TRBV5-1; j_gene: TRBJ1-1; abundance: .; CDR3aa: CASSWGGDTEAFF; CDR3nt: TGCGCCAGCAGCTGGGGTGGGGACACTGAAGCTTTCTTT
d_gene: .; v_gene: TRBV18; j_gene: TRBJ2-1; abundance: .; CDR3aa: CASSLMSGEDNEQFF; CDR3nt: TGTGCCAGCTCACTTATGTCAGGGGAGGACAATGAGCAGTTCTTC
d_gene: .; v_gene: TRBV18; j_gene: TRBJ2-3; abundance: .; CDR3aa: CASSPLAESTDTQYF; CDR3nt: TGTGCCAGCTCACCACTAGCGGAGAGCACAGATACGCAGTATTTT
d_gene: .; v_gene: TRBV10-1; j_gene: TRBJ2-2; abundance: few; CDR3aa: CASSSGSTGTGELFF; CDR3nt: TGCGCCAGCAGCTCGGGGTCCACGGGGACCGGGGAGCTGTTTTTT
d_gene: .; v_gene: TRBV28; j_gene: TRBJ2-7; abundance: .; CDR3aa: CASTPRIGGYEQYF; CDR3nt: TGTGCCAGCACCCCACGGATCGGGGGCTACGAGCAGTACTTC
d_gene: .; v_gene: TRBV5-4; j_gene: TRBJ1-2; abundance: .; CDR3aa: CASRTSNYGYTF; CDR3nt: TGTGCCAGTCGGACATCCAACTATGGCTACACCTTC
d_gene: .; v_gene: TRBV28; j_gene: TRBJ2-1; abundance: .; CDR3aa: CASSFIRGTYNEQFF; CDR3nt: TGTGCCAGCAGTTTTATCAGGGGTACCTACAATGAGCAGTTCTTC
d_gene: TRBD2; v_gene: TRBV5-1; j_gene: TRBJ2-1; abundance: .; CDR3aa: CASSVGLADYNEQFF; CDR3nt: TGCGCCAGCAGCGTGGGACTAGCGGATTACAATGAGCAGTTCTTC
d_gene: .; v_gene: TRBV5-6; j_gene: TRBJ2-5; abundance: .; CDR3aa: CASSLKISGYQETQYF; CDR3nt: TGTGCCAGCAGCCTAAAAATAAGCGGGTACCAAGAGACCCAGTACTTC
d_gene: .; v_gene: TRBV6-6; j_gene: TRBJ2-7; abundance: .; CDR3aa: CASSYSTSAHSYEQYF; CDR3nt: TGTGCCAGCAGTTACTCAACCAGCGCGCACTCCTACGAGCAGTACTTC
d_gene: TRBD2; v_gene: TRBV18; j_gene: TRBJ2-7; abundance: .; CDR3aa: CASSLGLLAGVTFTPVLYEQYF; CDR3nt: TGTGCCAGCTCACTGGGGCTACTAGCGGGAGTAACATTTACCCCCGTTCTTTACGAGCAGTACTTC
d_gene: TRBD2; v_gene: TRBV6-1; j_gene: TRBJ2-1; abundance: .; CDR3aa: CASRLAATYNEQFF; CDR3nt: TGTGCCAGCAGGCTAGCGGCCACCTACAATGAGCAGTTCTTC
d_gene: .; v_gene: TRBV19; j_gene: TRBJ1-2; abundance: once; CDR3aa: CASSTPGQQRRYF; CDR3nt: TGTGCCAGTAGTACCCCTGGGCAACAGCGACGCTACTTC
d_gene: .; v_gene: TRBV27; j_gene: TRBJ2-1; abundance: .; CDR3aa: CASSETQGLSNNEQFF; CDR3nt: TGTGCCAGCAGTGAAACGCAGGGTTTGTCGAATAATGAGCAGTTCTTC
d_gene: .; v_gene: TRBV5-4; j_gene: TRBJ2-2; abundance: .; CDR3aa: CASSLTDKGTGELFF; CDR3nt: TGTGCCAGCAGCTTAACCGATAAGGGCACCGGGGAGCTGTTTTTT
d_gene: .; v_gene: TRBV7-2; j_gene: TRBJ2-2; abundance: .; CDR3aa: CASSLAYRTGELFF; CDR3nt: TGTGCCAGCAGCTTAGCGTACAGGACCGGGGAGCTGTTTTTT
d_gene: TRBD1; v_gene: TRBV5-6; j_gene: TRBJ2-7; abundance: .; CDR3aa: CASSGTGLDEQYF; CDR3nt: TGTGCCAGCAGTGGGACAGGGCTGGACGAGCAGTACTTC
d_gene: TRBD2; v_gene: TRBV7-8; j_gene: TRBJ2-2; abundance: .; CDR3aa: CASSPWTSRGTGELFF; CDR3nt: TGTGCCAGCAGCCCGTGGACTAGCCGGGGGACCGGGGAGCTGTTTTTT
d_gene: .; v_gene: TRBV18; j_gene: TRBJ2-7; abundance: .; CDR3aa: CASSPGVSYEQYF; CDR3nt: TGTGCCAGCTCACCGGGGGTATCCTACGAGCAGTACTTC
d_gene: .; v_gene: TRBV28; j_gene: TRBJ1-1; abundance: .; CDR3aa: CASPPRPSSGDTEAFF; CDR3nt: TGTGCCAGCCCCCCCAGGCCCAGTTCAGGGGACACTGAAGCTTTCTTT
d_gene: .; v_gene: TRBV10-2; j_gene: TRBJ2-2; abundance: .; CDR3aa: CASSESWAGELFF; CDR3nt: TGCGCCAGCAGTGAGTCCTGGGCCGGGGAGCTGTTTTTT
d_gene: TRBD2; v_gene: TRBV10-3; j_gene: TRBJ2-7; abundance: .; CDR3aa: CAITRTSGREPRYEQYF; CDR3nt: TGTGCCATCACCAGGACTAGCGGGAGGGAACCACGCTACGAGCAGTACTTC
d_gene: TRBD1; v_gene: TRBV25-1; j_gene: TRBJ1-1; abundance: .; CDR3aa: CASSDPGTGKEEAFF; CDR3nt: TGTGCCAGCAGTGACCCCGGGACAGGGAAAGAGGAAGCTTTCTTT
d_gene: TRBD2; v_gene: TRBV7-2; j_gene: TRBJ2-1; abundance: .; CDR3aa: CASSLWGRAVGEQFF; CDR3nt: TGTGCCAGCAGCTTGTGGGGGAGGGCCGTGGGTGAGCAGTTCTTC
d_gene: .; v_gene: TRBV5-5; j_gene: TRBJ2-1; abundance: .; CDR3aa: CASSLRAPPFNEQFF; CDR3nt: TGTGCCAGCAGCTTACGGGCCCCTCCTTTCAATGAGCAGTTCTTC